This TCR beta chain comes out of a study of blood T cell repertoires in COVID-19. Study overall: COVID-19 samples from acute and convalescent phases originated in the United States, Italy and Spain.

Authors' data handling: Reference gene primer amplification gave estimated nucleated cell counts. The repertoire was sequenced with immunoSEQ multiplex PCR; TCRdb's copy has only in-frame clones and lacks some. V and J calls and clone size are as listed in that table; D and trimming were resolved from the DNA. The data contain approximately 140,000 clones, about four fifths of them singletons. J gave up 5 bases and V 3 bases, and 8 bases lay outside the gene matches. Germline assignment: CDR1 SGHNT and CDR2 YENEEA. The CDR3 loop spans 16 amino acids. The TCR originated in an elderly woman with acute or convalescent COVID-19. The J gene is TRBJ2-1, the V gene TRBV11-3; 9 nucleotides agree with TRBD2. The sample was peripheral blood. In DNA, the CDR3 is TGTGCCAGCAGCTTGGATAGCGGGAGATTGGACAATGAGCAGTTCTTC. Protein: CASSLDSGRLDNEQFF.